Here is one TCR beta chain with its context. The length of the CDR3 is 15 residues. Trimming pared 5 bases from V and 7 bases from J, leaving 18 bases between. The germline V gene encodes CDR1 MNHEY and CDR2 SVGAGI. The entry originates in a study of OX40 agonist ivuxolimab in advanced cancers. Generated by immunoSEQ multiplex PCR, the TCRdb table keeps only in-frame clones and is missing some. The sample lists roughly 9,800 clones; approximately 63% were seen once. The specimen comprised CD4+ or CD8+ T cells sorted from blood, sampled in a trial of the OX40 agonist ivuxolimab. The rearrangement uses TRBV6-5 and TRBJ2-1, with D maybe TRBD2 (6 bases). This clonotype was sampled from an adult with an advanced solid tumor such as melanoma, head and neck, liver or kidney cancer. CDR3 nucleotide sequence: TGTGCCAGCAGTCTGTTTGGTGCTAGCGAGAATGAGCAGTTCTTC. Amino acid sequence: CASSLFGASENEQFF.